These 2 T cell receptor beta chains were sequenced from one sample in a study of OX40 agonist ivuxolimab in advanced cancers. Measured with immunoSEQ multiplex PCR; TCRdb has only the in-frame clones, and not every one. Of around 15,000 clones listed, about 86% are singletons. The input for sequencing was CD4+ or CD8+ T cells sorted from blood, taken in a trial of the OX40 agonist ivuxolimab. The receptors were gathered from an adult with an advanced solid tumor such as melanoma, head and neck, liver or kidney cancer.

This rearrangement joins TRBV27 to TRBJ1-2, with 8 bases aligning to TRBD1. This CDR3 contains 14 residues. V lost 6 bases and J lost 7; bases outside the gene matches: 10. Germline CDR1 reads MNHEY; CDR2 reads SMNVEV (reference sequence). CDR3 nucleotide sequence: TGTGCCAGCAGCCCGGACAGGGTGAGTGGTGGCTACACCTTC. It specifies CASSPDRVSGGYTF.

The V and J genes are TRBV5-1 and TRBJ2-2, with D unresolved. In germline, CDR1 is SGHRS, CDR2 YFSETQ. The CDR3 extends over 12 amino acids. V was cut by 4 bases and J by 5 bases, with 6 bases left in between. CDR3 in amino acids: CASSTETGELFF. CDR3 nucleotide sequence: TGCGCCAGCAGCACCGAGACCGGGGAGCTGTTTTTT.